This T cell receptor (beta chain) was sequenced during a study of PD-1 blockade in classical Hodgkin lymphoma. The assay was immunoSEQ multiplex PCR, and TCRdb's table has in-frame clones only and misses some. The table includes under 20,000 clones, about four fifths detected once. Study-wide points: The study reported lower baseline TCR diversity in newly diagnosed patients than in healthy donors. After ASCT, patients who started nivolumab under 1 year later were excluded. The study found complete responders had baseline diversity similar to newly diagnosed patients.

J was trimmed by 10 bases and V by 5 bases; bases with no gene match: 6. This CDR3 region has 13 residues. CDR1 is LNHDA and CDR2 is SQIVND in the germline V gene (reference sequence). After autologous stem cell transplantation all patients relapsed, and prior brentuximab vedotin exposure differed between cohorts. Complete response, partial response or progressive disease constituted the best response categories observed. Regarding this clone: Its antigen is still unknown.

This material consisted of peripheral blood mononuclear cells (PBMCs), taken at baseline. The chain carries TRBV19 and TRBJ1-3; 9 positions agree with TRBD1. The source is a human donor with classical Hodgkin lymphoma. CDR3 sequence reads: CASSSQGANTIYF. CDR3 bases: TGTGCCAGTAGTTCACAGGGGGCTAATACCATATATTTT.